The 4 T cell receptor beta chains listed next were all sequenced from one sample in a study of regulatory T cells in long-lasting Graves disease. Noted time point: newly diagnosed GD, antithyroid drugs for less than 3 months. From RNA extracted from PBMCs, the TCR library was made. Construction of TCR beta libraries relied on iRepertoire HTBI primers and on Arm-PCR targeting CDR3 regions. A single record per CDR3 protein comes from TCRdb applying MiXCR to the multiplex PCR reads. The sample has around 400,000 distinct CDR3 sequences, roughly 15% seen once. These data also formed part of another study, on T cells in Graves' hyperthyroidism and ophthalmopathy.

The starting material was peripheral blood mononuclear cells (PBMCs), obtained at new diagnosis, from a patient treated with antithyroid drugs. Source of these receptors: a woman aged 40-49 years with Graves disease.

This clonotype was observed at least ten times. V gene TRBV27 combines with J gene TRBJ1-1; 7 bases line up with TRBD1. The V gene's germline CDR1 is MNHEY and CDR2 SMNVEV (reference sequence). The CDR3 consists of 15 residues. The junction had 7 bases not matched to a gene; V was cut back by 2 bases and J by 4 bases. This CDR3 reads CASSLTGVPTTEAFF. CDR3 coding DNA: TGTGCCAGCAGTTTAACAGGGGTCCCTACCACTGAAGCTTTCTTT.

The sample holds a few counts of this clonotype. For the CDR3, the DNA is TGCAGTGCTAGCAATCGAGCGGGAGGAGAGACCCAGTACTTC. Protein product: CSASNRAGGETQYF. The chain carries TRBV20-1 and TRBJ2-5; 9 nucleotides match TRBD2. The trim removed 3 bases at V and 4 bases at J, leaving 6 bases unmatched. The CDR3 totals 14 residues. Germline V gene sequence: CDR1 DFQATT, CDR2 SNEGSKA (reference sequence).

This CDR3 is CASTKGRGNTEAFF. CDR3 sequence (DNA): TGTGCCAGCACCAAAGGGAGGGGTAACACTGAAGCTTTCTTT. This chain uses TRBV9 with TRBJ1-1; maybe TRBD1 (5 bases). V was pared by 6 bases and J by 2 bases, with 14 bases between. The germline V gene has CDR1 SGDLS and CDR2 YYNGEE. This CDR3 has 14 residues. Complete variable domain (other parts from reference TRBV9 and TRBJ1-1): DSGVTQTPKHLITATGQRVTLRCSPRSGDLSVYWYQQSLDQGLQFLIQYYNGEERAKGNILERFSAQQFPDLHSELNLSSLELGDSALYFCASTKGRGNTEAFFGQGTRLTVV.

In this sample, this clonotype turned up many times. The V gene is TRBV28, the J gene TRBJ2-3, with TRBD1 matching over 7 bases. In germline, CDR1 is MDHEN, CDR2 SYDVKM. This CDR3 is built from 15 residues. J gave up 6 bases and V 5 bases, and 11 bases lay outside the gene matches. The CDR3 spells CASSPTSVRGDTQYF. The CDR3 nucleotides read TGTGCCAGCAGTCCCACCTCCGTCAGGGGGGATACGCAGTATTTT.